A selection of T cell receptor beta chains follows, all from one sample in a study of vaccination and CD4 T cells after COVID-19. Their specific antigens are unknown. TCRdb fed the PCR reads into MiXCR, producing one record per CDR3 protein. Among about 8,300 distinct CDR3 sequences listed, roughly 45% were seen once. The sequenced sample was CD4+ T cells from blood, cultured in vitro. Receptors originate from a human donor in good health. The conserved cysteine and the conserved F or W are not part of the CDR3 here. Only part of the rows carry a size: once, few, many, or a class if the clone is expanded.

v_gene: TRBV19
abundance: NA
j_gene: TRBJ2-5
CDR3aa: ASSIFATSRQETQY

v_gene: TRBV12-3/TRBV12-4
abundance: NA
j_gene: TRBJ1-5
CDR3aa: ASSEGGVGGQPQH

v_gene: TRBV19
abundance: few
j_gene: TRBJ2-5
CDR3aa: ASSIGSGGGGETQY

v_gene: TRBV6-2/TRBV6-3
abundance: once
j_gene: TRBJ1-5
CDR3aa: ASMGQGDQPQH

v_gene: TRBV7-2
abundance: few
j_gene: TRBJ1-1
CDR3aa: ASSLWGPNTEAF

v_gene: TRBV7-2
abundance: few
j_gene: TRBJ2-5
CDR3aa: ASSDGQGQETQY

v_gene: TRBV5-8
abundance: NA
j_gene: TRBJ1-2
CDR3aa: ASSFDRDTYGYT

v_gene: TRBV18
abundance: NA
j_gene: TRBJ2-1
CDR3aa: ASSPDPGLALHEQF

v_gene: TRBV24-1
abundance: NA
j_gene: TRBJ1-6
CDR3aa: ATQSSYNSPLH

v_gene: TRBV15
abundance: NA
j_gene: TRBJ1-3
CDR3aa: ATSPTSGTGNTIY

v_gene: TRBV4-1
abundance: once
j_gene: TRBJ1-5
CDR3aa: ASSQTGGRNQPQH

v_gene: TRBV7-2
abundance: once
j_gene: TRBJ2-7
CDR3aa: ASSPLAGAVYEQY

v_gene: TRBV20-1
abundance: few
j_gene: TRBJ2-3
CDR3aa: SARVRREGLNTQY

v_gene: TRBV20-1
abundance: few
j_gene: TRBJ1-1
CDR3aa: SARDHGDRSPKNTEAF

v_gene: TRBV20-1
abundance: NA
j_gene: TRBJ1-6
CDR3aa: SARGVYNSPLH

v_gene: TRBV6-5
abundance: NA
j_gene: TRBJ1-1
CDR3aa: ASSYSTPPSNTEAF

v_gene: TRBV6-1
abundance: few
j_gene: TRBJ1-2
CDR3aa: ASATPGVGGYT

v_gene: TRBV4-2
abundance: NA
j_gene: TRBJ2-7
CDR3aa: ASSQDDAGTYEQY

v_gene: TRBV7-8
abundance: NA
j_gene: TRBJ2-7
CDR3aa: ASSLQPTYEQY

v_gene: TRBV7-6
abundance: few
j_gene: TRBJ1-1
CDR3aa: ASSYEGNTEAF

v_gene: TRBV7-8
abundance: NA
j_gene: TRBJ1-5
CDR3aa: ASSFQDSAEPQH

v_gene: TRBV2
abundance: few
j_gene: TRBJ2-3
CDR3aa: ASRSGNGDTQY

v_gene: TRBV7-9
abundance: few
j_gene: TRBJ2-5
CDR3aa: ASSLGVGTQY

v_gene: TRBV6-4
abundance: NA
j_gene: TRBJ1-1
CDR3aa: ASSLDSGSGTEAF

v_gene: TRBV12-3/TRBV12-4
abundance: NA
j_gene: TRBJ1-2
CDR3aa: ASSLSGNYGYT

v_gene: TRBV7-8
abundance: NA
j_gene: TRBJ1-5
CDR3aa: ASSLAGGSQPQH

v_gene: TRBV20-1
abundance: NA
j_gene: TRBJ2-3
CDR3aa: SARRGGTDTQY

v_gene: TRBV28
abundance: NA
j_gene: TRBJ1-2
CDR3aa: ASSPLGGNYGYT

v_gene: TRBV11-2
abundance: few
j_gene: TRBJ1-6
CDR3aa: ASSLGTVHNSPLH

v_gene: TRBV6-1
abundance: NA
j_gene: TRBJ2-2
CDR3aa: ASSTNTGELF

v_gene: TRBV10-3
abundance: NA
j_gene: TRBJ1-6
CDR3aa: AISAGVGNSPLH

v_gene: TRBV6-1
abundance: few
j_gene: TRBJ1-5
CDR3aa: ASSRGNQPQH

v_gene: TRBV5-4
abundance: NA
j_gene: TRBJ2-5
CDR3aa: ASSSELAGGGETQY

v_gene: TRBV7-2
abundance: NA
j_gene: TRBJ1-2
CDR3aa: ASSLAATITYGYT